The source of this T cell receptor (beta chain) is a study of cytomegalovirus exposure and HLA in healthy donors. In the PCR, 60 Vbeta and 13 Jbeta primers were used. Repertoires were generated with immunoSEQ multiplex PCR, while TCRdb's copy carries only in-frame clones and drops some. The sample lists roughly 150,000 clones; about 80% were seen once. Looked up from germline, CDR1 is MNHEY and CDR2 is SVGAGI. This CDR3 has 15 amino acids. J lost 3 bases, V lost 2 bases, and 5 bases had no gene match. V is TRBV6-5 and J is TRBJ2-3; 7 bases map to TRBD2. The sample comprised PBMCs. The TCR sequence derives from a man between 25 and 39 years old in good health. The CDR3 reads CASSYKSAGTDTQYF. The CDR3 DNA reads TGTGCCAGCAGTTACAAGTCAGCGGGGACAGATACGCAGTATTTT.